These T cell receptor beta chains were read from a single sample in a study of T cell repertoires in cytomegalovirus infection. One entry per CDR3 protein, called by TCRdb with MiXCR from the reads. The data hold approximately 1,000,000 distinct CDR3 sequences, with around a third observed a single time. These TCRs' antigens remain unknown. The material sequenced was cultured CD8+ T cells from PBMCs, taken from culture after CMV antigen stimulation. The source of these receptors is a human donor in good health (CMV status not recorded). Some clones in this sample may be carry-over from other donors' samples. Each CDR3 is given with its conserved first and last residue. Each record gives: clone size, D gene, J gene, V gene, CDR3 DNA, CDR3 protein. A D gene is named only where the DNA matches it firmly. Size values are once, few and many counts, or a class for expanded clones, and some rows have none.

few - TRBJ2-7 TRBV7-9 TGTGCCAGCAGCTTAGGTCGACAAGGCGAGCAGTACTTC CASSLGRQGEQYF
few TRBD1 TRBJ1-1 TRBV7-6 TGTGCCAGCAGCCCTCGACAGGGGGTTGACGCTTTCTTT CASSPRQGVDAFF
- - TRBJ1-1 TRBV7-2 TGTGCCAGCAGCTTAGTATCCCAGGCGGGAGGGAACACTGAAGCTTTCTTT CASSLVSQAGGNTEAFF
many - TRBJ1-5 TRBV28 TGTGCCAGCAGTTCCCCCACAGGGAGACAGCCCCAGCATTTT CASSSPTGRQPQHF
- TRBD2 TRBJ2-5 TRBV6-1 TGTGCCAGCGGAGCGGCGGGAGCCACGGAGACCCAGTACTTC CASGAAGATETQYF
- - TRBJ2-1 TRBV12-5 TGTGCTAGTGGTTTCGAGCTAGACAATGAGCAGTTCTTC CASGFELDNEQFF
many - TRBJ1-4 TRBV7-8 TGTGCCTCCGCCGGGACGGGAAATGAAAACCTGTTTTTT CASAGTGNENLFF
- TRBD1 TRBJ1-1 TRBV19 TGTGCCAGTAGTATCGGACAGGTAATCATGAACACTGAAGCTTTCTTT CASSIGQVIMNTEAFF
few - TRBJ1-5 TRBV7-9 TGTGCCAGCAGCCGGTACAATCAGCCCCAGCATTTT CASSRYNQPQHF
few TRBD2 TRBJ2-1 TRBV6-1 TGTGCCAGCAGTGCAAGCGGGGGGTGGGATGAGCAGTTCTTC CASSASGGWDEQFF
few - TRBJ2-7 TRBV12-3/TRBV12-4 TGTGCCAGCAGTCTCCCGACCCAGGAGCAGTACTTC CASSLPTQEQYF
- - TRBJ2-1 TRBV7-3 TGTGCCAGCAGCTTAACGGGACTGGGAAACAATGAGCAGTTCTTC CASSLTGLGNNEQFF
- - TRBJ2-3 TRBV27 TGTGCCAGCAGTTTATTATGGGGCGGGTCGGATACGCAGTATTTT CASSLLWGGSDTQYF
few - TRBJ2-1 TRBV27 TGTGCCAGCAGTCACGGCACCTCAGACAATGAGCAGTTCTTC CASSHGTSDNEQFF
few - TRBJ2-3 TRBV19 TGTGCCAGTAGTATGGGCCCCAGAGGTGGAGATACGCAGTATTTT CASSMGPRGGDTQYF
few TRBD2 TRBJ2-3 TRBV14 TGTGCCAGCAGCCAACTAGCGGGGGTAATGGATACGCAGTATTTT CASSQLAGVMDTQYF
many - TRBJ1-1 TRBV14 TGTGCCAGCAGCCAAGATATGACAGGACGAGGAGGGACTGAAGCTTTCTTT CASSQDMTGRGGTEAFF
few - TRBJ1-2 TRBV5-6 TGTGCCAGCAGCCGGCTCGGGACACTTTATGGCTACACCTTC CASSRLGTLYGYTF
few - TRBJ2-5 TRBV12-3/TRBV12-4 TGTGCCAGCAGTTTAGGGGGAGGATGGGGGGAGACCCAGTACTTC CASSLGGGWGETQYF
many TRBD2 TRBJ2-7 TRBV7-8 TGTGCCAGCAGCTTATCGACTAGCGGGGGTTACGAGCAGTACTTC CASSLSTSGGYEQYF
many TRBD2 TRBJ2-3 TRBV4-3 TGCGCCAGCAGCCAAGTAGCGGGGGGGCTCACAGATACGCAGTATTTT CASSQVAGGLTDTQYF
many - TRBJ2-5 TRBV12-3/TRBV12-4 TGTGCCAGCACAGGGGACTCCTCAGAGACCCAGTACTTC CASTGDSSETQYF
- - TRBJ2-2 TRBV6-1 TGTGCCAGCAGTACATTCTTGGGGGATCCCGGGGAGCTGTTTTTT CASSTFLGDPGELFF
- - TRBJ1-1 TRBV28 TGTGCCAGCACTTCTCGAGACAGAGTGAACACTGAAGCTTTCTTT CASTSRDRVNTEAFF
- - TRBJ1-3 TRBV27 TGTGCCAGCAGTTTATCGGCTGGGTGGACTGGAAACACCATATATTTT CASSLSAGWTGNTIYF
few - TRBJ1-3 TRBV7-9 TGTGCCAGCAGCTTAGCGGCAGGGCCACTGCGAAACACCATATATTTT CASSLAAGPLRNTIYF
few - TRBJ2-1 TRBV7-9 TGTGCCAGCAGCTCCCCTACTAGGAATGAGCAGTTCTTC CASSSPTRNEQFF
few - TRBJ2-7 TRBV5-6 TGTGCCAGCAGCTCGGGGTCCGGCGAGCAGTACTTC CASSSGSGEQYF
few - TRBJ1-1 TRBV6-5 TGTGCCAGCAGTTACGGTTCGAGAGGGACTGAAGCTTTCTTT CASSYGSRGTEAFF
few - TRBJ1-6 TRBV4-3 TGCGCCAGCAGCCAGGATACAGGGCGGAATTCACCCCTCCACTTT CASSQDTGRNSPLHF
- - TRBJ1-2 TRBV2 TGTGCCAGCAGTGAGCGGCTTGTCCATGGCTACACCTTC CASSERLVHGYTF
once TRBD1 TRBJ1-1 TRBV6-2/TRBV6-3 TGTGCCAGCAGTGGACAGGGGGAGAACACTGAAGCTTTCTTT CASSGQGENTEAFF
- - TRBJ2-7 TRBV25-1 TGTGCCAGCAGTCACAGGGAGTCCTACGAGCAGTACTTC CASSHRESYEQYF
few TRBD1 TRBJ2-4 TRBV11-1 TGTGCCAGCAGCTTAGCCAGGGACAGAGCCAAAAACATTCAGTACTTC CASSLARDRAKNIQYF
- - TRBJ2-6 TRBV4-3 TGCGCCAGCAGCCAGACTGCCACTTCTGGGGCCAACGTCCTGACTTTC CASSQTATSGANVLTF
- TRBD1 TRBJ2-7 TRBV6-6 TGTGCCAGCAGTTACGGGACAGAAACCTACGAGCAGTACTTC CASSYGTETYEQYF
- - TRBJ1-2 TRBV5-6 TGTGCCAGCAGCTTGCTCGGAGACTATGGCTACACCTTC CASSLLGDYGYTF
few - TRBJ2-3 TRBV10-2 TGCGCCAGCGGGGGACTTTCTAGCACAGATACGCAGTATTTT CASGGLSSTDTQYF
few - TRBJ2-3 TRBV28 TGTGCCAGCAGTTTTGTAACGAGAAGGCAAATTAGCACAGATACGCAGTATTTT CASSFVTRRQISTDTQYF
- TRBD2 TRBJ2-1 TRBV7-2 TGTGCCAGCAGCCGATATAGCGGGGGGGTGCCCAATGAGCAGTTCTTC CASSRYSGGVPNEQFF
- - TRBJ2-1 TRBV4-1 TGTACCAGCAGCCAAGCCCCAAATAGCTACAATGAGCAGTTCTTC CTSSQAPNSYNEQFF
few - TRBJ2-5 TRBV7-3 TGTGCCAGCAGCTTAATTAGGGGGGGCAGAGAGACCCAGTACTTC CASSLIRGGRETQYF
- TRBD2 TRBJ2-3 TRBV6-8 TGTGCCAGCGCGGCGGGGGAATTAGATACGCAGTATTTT CASAAGELDTQYF
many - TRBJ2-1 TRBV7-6 TGTGCCAGCAGCCCCCTACCGGGTAACAATGAGCAGTTCTTC CASSPLPGNNEQFF
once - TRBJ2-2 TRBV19 TGTGCCAGTAGTATAGATGGGGGGCCCGCCGGGGAGCTGTTTTTT CASSIDGGPAGELFF